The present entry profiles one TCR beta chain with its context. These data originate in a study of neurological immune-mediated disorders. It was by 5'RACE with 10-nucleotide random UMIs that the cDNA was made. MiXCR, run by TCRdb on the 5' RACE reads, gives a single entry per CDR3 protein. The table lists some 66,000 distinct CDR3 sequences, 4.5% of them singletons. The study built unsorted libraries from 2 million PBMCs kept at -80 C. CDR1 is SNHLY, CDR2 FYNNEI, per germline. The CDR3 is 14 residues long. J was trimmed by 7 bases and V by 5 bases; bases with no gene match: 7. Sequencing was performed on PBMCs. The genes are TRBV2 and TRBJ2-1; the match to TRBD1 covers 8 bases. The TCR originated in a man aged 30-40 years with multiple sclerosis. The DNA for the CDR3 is TGTGCCAGCAGTACGGACAGGGAAAATAATGAGCAGTTCTTC. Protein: CASSTDRENNEQFF.